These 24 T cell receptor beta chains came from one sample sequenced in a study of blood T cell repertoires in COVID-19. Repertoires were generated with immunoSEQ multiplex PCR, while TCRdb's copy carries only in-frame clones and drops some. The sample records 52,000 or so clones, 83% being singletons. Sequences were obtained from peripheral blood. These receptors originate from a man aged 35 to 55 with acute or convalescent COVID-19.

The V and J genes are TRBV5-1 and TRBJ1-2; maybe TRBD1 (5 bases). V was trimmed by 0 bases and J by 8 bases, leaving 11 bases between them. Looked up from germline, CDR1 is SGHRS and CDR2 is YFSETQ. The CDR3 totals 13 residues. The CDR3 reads CASSLGPGSGYTF. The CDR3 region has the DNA TGCGCCAGCAGCTTGGGGCCAGGGTCGGGCTACACCTTC.

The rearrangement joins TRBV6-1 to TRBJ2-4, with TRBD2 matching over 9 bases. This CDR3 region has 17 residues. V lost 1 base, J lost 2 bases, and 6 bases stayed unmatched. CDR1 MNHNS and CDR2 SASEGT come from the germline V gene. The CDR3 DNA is TGTGCCAGCAGTGAAGGCAATAGCGGGAGATCCAAAAACATTCAGTACTTC. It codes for CASSEGNSGRSKNIQYF.

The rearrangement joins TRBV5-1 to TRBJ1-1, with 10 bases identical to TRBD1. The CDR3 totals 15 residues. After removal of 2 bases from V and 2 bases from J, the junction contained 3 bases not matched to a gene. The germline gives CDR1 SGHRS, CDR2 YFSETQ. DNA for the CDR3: TGCGCCAGCAGCTTAAGACAGGGGGCAAACACTGAAGCTTTCTTT. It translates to CASSLRQGANTEAFF.

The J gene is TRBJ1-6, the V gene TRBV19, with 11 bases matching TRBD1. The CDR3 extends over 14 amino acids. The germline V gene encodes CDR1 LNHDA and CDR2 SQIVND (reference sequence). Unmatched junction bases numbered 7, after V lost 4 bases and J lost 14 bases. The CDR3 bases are TGTGCCAGTAGTAGCGGGACAGGGGGGCAGACCCTCCACTTT. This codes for CASSSGTGGQTLHF.

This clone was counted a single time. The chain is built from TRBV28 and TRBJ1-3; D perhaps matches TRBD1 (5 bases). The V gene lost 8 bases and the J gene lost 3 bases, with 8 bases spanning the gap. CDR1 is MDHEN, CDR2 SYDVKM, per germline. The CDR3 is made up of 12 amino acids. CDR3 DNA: TGTGCCAGCGGGGCGGTTGGAAACACCATATATTTT. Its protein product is CASGAVGNTIYF.

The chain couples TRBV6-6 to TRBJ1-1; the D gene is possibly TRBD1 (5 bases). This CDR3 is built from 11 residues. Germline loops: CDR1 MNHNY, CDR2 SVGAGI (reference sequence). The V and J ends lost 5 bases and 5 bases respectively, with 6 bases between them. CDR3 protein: CASSGQTEAFF. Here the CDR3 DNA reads TGTGCCAGCAGTGGACAAACTGAAGCTTTCTTT.

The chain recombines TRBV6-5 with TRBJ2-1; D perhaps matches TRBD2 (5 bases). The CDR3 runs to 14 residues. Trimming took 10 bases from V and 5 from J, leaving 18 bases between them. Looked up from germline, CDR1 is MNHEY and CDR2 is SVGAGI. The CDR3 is CATLREPLDNEQFF. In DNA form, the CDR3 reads TGTGCCACACTACGGGAACCCTTGGACAATGAGCAGTTCTTC.

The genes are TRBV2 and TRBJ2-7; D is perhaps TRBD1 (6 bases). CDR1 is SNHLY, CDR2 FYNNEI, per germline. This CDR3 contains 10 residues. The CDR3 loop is CASSENRVAV. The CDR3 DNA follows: TGTGCCAGCAGTGAAAACAGGGTCGCCGTC.

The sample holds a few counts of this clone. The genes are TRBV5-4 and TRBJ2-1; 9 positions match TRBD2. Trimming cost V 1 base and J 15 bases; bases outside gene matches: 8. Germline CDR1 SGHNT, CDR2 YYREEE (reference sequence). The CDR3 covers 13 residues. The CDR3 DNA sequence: TGTGCCAGCAGCTTGAATCGCGGGGGGGTCGCGTTCTTC. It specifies CASSLNRGGVAFF.

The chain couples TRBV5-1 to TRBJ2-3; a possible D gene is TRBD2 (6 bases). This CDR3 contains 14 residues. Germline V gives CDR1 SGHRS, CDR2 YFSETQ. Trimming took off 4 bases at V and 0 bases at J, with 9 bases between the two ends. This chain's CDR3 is CASSLGTSTDTQYF. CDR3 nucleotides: TGCGCCAGCAGCCTCGGGACTAGCACAGATACGCAGTATTTT.

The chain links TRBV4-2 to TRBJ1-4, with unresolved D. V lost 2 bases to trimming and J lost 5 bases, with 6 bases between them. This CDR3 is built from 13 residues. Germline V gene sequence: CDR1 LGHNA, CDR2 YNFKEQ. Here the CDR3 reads CASSQPPNEKLFF. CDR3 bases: TGTGCCAGCAGCCAACCCCCGAATGAAAAACTGTTTTTT.

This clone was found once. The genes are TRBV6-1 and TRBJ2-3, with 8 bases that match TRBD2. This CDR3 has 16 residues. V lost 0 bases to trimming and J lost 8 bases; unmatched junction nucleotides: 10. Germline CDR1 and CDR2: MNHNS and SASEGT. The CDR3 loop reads CASSEARAGGKGTQYF. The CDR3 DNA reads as TGTGCCAGCAGTGAAGCGAGGGCGGGAGGAAAGGGTACGCAGTATTTT.

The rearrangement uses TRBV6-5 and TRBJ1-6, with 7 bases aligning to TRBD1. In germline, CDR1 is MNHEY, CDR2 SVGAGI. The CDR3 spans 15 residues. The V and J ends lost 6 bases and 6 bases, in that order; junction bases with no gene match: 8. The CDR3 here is CASSLLGDSNSPLHF. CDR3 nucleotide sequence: TGTGCCAGCAGCCTCCTTGGGGACAGTAATTCACCCCTCCACTTT.

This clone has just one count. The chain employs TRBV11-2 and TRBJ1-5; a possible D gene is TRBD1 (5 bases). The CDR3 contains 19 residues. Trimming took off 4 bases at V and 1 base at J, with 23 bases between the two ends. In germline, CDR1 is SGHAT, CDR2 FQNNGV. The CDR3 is CASSSRRGLWWISNQPQHF. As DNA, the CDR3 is TGTGCCAGCAGCTCCCGGAGGGGACTGTGGTGGATCAGCAATCAGCCCCAGCATTTT.

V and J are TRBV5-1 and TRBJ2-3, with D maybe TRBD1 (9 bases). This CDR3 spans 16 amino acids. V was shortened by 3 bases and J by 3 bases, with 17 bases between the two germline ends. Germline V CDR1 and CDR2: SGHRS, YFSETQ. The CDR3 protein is CASSSGGTGITDTQYF. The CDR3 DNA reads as TGCGCCAGCAGCTCGGGAGGGACAGGGATTACAGATACGCAGTATTTT.

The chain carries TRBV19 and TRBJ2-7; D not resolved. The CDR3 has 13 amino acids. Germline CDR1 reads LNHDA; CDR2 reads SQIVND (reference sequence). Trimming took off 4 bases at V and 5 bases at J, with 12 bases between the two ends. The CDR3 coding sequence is TGTGCCAGTAGTAACCGGTGGGCCGACGAGCAGTACTTC. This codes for CASSNRWADEQYF.

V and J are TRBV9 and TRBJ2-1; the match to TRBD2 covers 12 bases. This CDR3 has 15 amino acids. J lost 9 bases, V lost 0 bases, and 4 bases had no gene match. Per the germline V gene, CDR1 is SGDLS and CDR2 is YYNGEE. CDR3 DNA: TGTGCCAGCAGCGTAGGACCTAGCGGGGGGGCTGAGCAGTTCTTC. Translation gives CASSVGPSGGAEQFF.

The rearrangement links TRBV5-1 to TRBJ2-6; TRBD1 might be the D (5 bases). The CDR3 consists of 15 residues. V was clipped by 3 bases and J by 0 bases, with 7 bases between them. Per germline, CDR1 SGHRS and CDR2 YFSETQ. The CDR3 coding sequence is TGCGCCAGCAGCTCAGGGAACTCTGGGGCCAACGTCCTGACTTTC. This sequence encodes CASSSGNSGANVLTF.

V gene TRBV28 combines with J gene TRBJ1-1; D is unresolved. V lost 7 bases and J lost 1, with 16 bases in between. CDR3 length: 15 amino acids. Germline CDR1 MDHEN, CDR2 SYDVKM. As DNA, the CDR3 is TGTGCCAGCACCGGAGAGATGAGAGGGAACACTGAAGCTTTCTTT. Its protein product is CASTGEMRGNTEAFF.

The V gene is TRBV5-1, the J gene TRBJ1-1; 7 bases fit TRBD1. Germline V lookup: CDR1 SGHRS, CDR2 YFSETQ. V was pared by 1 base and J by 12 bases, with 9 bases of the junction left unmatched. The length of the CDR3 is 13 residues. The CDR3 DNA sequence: TGCGCCAGCAGCTTGAGAGACGGGACAGAAACTTTCTTT. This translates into CASSLRDGTETFF.

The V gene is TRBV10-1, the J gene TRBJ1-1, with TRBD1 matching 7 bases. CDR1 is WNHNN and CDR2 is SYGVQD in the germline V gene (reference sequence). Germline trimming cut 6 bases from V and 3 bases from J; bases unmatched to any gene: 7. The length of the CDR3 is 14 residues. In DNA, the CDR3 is TGCGCCAGCAGCTACGACAGGGATGACACTGAAGCTTTCTTT. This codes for CASSYDRDDTEAFF.

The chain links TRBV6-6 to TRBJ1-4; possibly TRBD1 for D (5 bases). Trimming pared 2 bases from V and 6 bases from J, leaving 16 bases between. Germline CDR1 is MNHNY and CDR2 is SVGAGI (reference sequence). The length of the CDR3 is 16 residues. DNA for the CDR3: TGTGCCAGCAGTTACGAGGCAGGGAATGGGGATGAAAAACTGTTTTTT. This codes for CASSYEAGNGDEKLFF.

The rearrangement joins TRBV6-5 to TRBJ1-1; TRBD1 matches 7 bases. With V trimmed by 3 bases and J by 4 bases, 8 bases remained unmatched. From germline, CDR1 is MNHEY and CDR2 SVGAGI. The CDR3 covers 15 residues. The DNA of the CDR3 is TGTGCCAGCAGTTATAGACAGGGAGGTGGCACTGAAGCTTTCTTT. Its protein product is CASSYRQGGGTEAFF.

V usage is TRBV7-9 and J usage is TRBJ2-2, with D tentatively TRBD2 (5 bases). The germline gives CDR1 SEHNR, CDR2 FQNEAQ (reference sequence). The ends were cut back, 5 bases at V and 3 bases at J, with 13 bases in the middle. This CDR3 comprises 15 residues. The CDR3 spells CASSPGGMDTGELFF. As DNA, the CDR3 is TGTGCCAGCAGCCCCGGAGGAATGGACACCGGGGAGCTGTTTTTT.